This T cell receptor beta chain derives from a study of blood T cell repertoires in COVID-19. Across the study: COVID-19 samples from acute and convalescent phases originated in the United States, Italy and Spain. T cells, B-cell-depleted T cells, or PBMCs supplied cDNA or gDNA.

V trimming: 5 bases; J trimming: 7 bases; junction bases outside the gene matches: 12. The CDR3 contains 16 residues. Germline CDR1 reads MNHEY; CDR2 reads SVGEGT. Original data processing: By means of reference gene primer amplification, nucleated cell counts were estimated. Clones were read by immunoSEQ multiplex PCR, and TCRdb kept only the in-frame ones, dropping some. The D gene and trimming were derived from the DNA, and the V and J assignments and clone size from that table. The sample has 90,000 to 110,000 clones; approximately 80% are singletons. The TCR comes from a woman between 65 and 79 years old with acute or convalescent COVID-19. The chain is built from TRBV6-2 or TRBV6-3 and TRBJ2-1; 9 bases align to TRBD2. What was sequenced was peripheral blood. CDR3 region: CASSLRGGAVGNEQFF. CDR3 nucleotide sequence: TGTGCCAGCAGTCTCCGCGGGGGGGCAGTCGGTAATGAGCAGTTCTTC.